These T cell receptor beta chains were read from a single sample in a study of T cell responses to AZD1222 COVID-19 vaccine. Sequencing was performed with immunoSEQ multiplex PCR; in TCRdb, only in-frame clones are kept and a portion is missing. Counted here are 150,000 to 200,000 clones, around 92% occurring once; the ten biggest clones make up around 0.98%. The specimen was peripheral blood, collected 28 days after the second AZD1222 dose. The receptors were gathered from an adult who received the AZD1222 COVID-19 vaccine. CDR3s include the opening cysteine and the closing phenylalanine or tryptophan. D genes are given only for firm matches. Clone size is shown for a subset of rows, as once, few, many or a class of expanded clone.

D gene | clone size | J gene | V gene | CDR3 protein | CDR3 DNA
. | . | TRBJ2-7 | TRBV18 | CASSPSKGGYEQYF | TGTGCCAGCTCACCATCTAAGGGGGGCTACGAGCAGTACTTC
. | once | TRBJ2-7 | TRBV2 | CASRGTQTYEQYF | TGTGCCAGCAGGGGGACGCAGACCTACGAGCAGTACTTC
. | few | TRBJ1-1 | TRBV21-1 | CASSRSGQYTEAFF | TGTGCCAGCAGCAGATCGGGACAGTACACTGAAGCTTTCTTT
. | . | TRBJ2-7 | TRBV6-6 | CASSYSEVSYEQYF | TGTGCCAGCAGTTACTCTGAGGTTTCCTACGAGCAGTACTTC
TRBD1 | . | TRBJ1-2 | TRBV3-1/TRBV3-2 | CASSLAAGGNHGYTF | TGTGCCAGCAGCCTTGCGGCAGGGGGCAATCATGGCTACACCTTC
TRBD1 | . | TRBJ1-1 | TRBV10-3 | CAISDPGQPPEAFF | TGTGCCATCAGTGACCCGGGACAGCCTCCTGAAGCTTTCTTT
TRBD2 | . | TRBJ2-5 | TRBV9 | CASSVGASGGAETQYF | TGTGCCAGCAGCGTAGGAGCTAGCGGGGGGGCGGAGACCCAGTACTTC
. | . | TRBJ1-2 | TRBV7-2 | CASSLLGGLGGYTF | TGTGCCAGCAGCTTGTTGGGGGGTCTGGGTGGCTACACCTTC
. | few | TRBJ1-6 | TRBV21-1 | CREGGISYNSPLHF | TGCCGAGAGGGCGGGATCTCCTATAATTCACCCCTCCACTTT
. | . | TRBJ2-7 | TRBV5-6 | CASSLAFTGGLTYEQYF | TGTGCCAGCAGCTTGGCCTTTACGGGGGGCTTGACCTACGAGCAGTACTTC
. | . | TRBJ1-1 | TRBV6-5 | CASKAGLNTEAFF | TGTGCCAGCAAGGCAGGGCTGAACACTGAAGCTTTCTTT
TRBD1 | once | TRBJ2-3 | TRBV5-6 | CASSLGTGGPDTQYF | TGTGCCAGCAGCCTAGGGACAGGGGGCCCAGATACGCAGTATTTT
. | . | TRBJ1-3 | TRBV5-1 | CASSLALSGNTIYF | TGCGCCAGCAGCTTGGCTCTCTCTGGAAACACCATATATTTT
. | . | TRBJ2-7 | TRBV13 | CASSLEGSSYEQYF | TGTGCCAGCAGCTTGGAGGGGTCATCCTACGAGCAGTACTTC
. | . | TRBJ1-5 | TRBV19 | CASSIWRQINQPQHF | TGTGCCAGTAGTATATGGCGACAGATCAATCAGCCCCAGCATTTT
. | . | TRBJ2-3 | TRBV5-1 | CASSLGPTQYF | TGCGCCAGCAGCTTAGGGCCCACGCAGTATTTT
. | once | TRBJ1-5 | TRBV9 | CASSVGVYSNQPQHF | TGTGCCAGCAGCGTGGGAGTGTATAGCAATCAGCCCCAGCATTTT
TRBD2 | . | TRBJ2-1 | TRBV12-5 | CASGLVAGGPSYNEQFF | TGTGCTAGTGGTTTGGTAGCGGGGGGCCCCTCCTACAATGAGCAGTTCTTC
. | . | TRBJ2-1 | TRBV10-3 | CAISEVNEQFF | TGTGCCATCAGTGAGGTCAATGAGCAGTTCTTC
. | . | TRBJ2-7 | TRBV5-1 | CASSLAGGASYEQYF | TGCGCCAGCAGCTTGGCCGGGGGCGCCTCCTACGAGCAGTACTTC
TRBD1 | many | TRBJ2-7 | TRBV29-1 | CSVGTGPSEQYF | TGCAGCGTTGGGACAGGACCCTCCGAGCAGTACTTC
TRBD1 | . | TRBJ1-5 | TRBV6-2/TRBV6-3 | CASSWDRGYSNQPQHF | TGTGCCAGCAGTTGGGACAGGGGATATAGCAATCAGCCCCAGCATTTT
TRBD1 | once | TRBJ1-1 | TRBV29-1 | CSGGQGVQGAFF | TGCAGCGGGGGACAGGGCGTTCAGGGAGCTTTCTTT
. | . | TRBJ1-2 | TRBV18 | CASSPPNSNYGYTF | TGTGCCAGCTCACCACCTAACAGTAACTATGGCTACACCTTC
. | . | TRBJ2-5 | TRBV21-1 | CASSREGPGETQYF | TGTGCCAGCAGCAGGGAGGGTCCTGGAGAGACCCAGTACTTC
. | . | TRBJ1-2 | TRBV30 | CACLQGGYGYTF | TGTGCCTGCCTACAGGGAGGCTATGGCTACACCTTC
TRBD1 | . | TRBJ2-7 | TRBV9 | CASSATGMAYEQYF | TGTGCCAGCAGCGCGACAGGGATGGCTTACGAGCAGTACTTC